Each of the 20 T cell receptor beta chains below was sequenced from the same sample in a study of blood T cell repertoires in COVID-19. This table comes from immunoSEQ multiplex PCR, and its TCRdb copy is limited to in-frame clones, with some not included. The repertoire holds around 170,000 clones, with around 84% as singletons. The sequencing input was PBMCs or T cells enriched from blood (not recorded which). The receptors were gathered from a woman in her forties or fifties who had recovered from COVID-19.

On this clone: One junction end does not reproduce the germline sequence, and a read error may be involved. V usage is TRBV20-1 and J usage is TRBJ2-1; no reliable D call. There are 11 residues in the CDR3. CDR1 and CDR2 from the germline V gene are DFQATT and SNEGSKA (reference sequence). The CDR3 DNA follows: TGCAGTGGGGTGACATACAGTGAGCAGTTCTTC. Protein: CSGVTYSEQFF.

J is TRBJ1-2 and V is TRBV7-8, with a possible D match to TRBD1 (5 bases). CDR1 is SGHVS and CDR2 is FQNEAQ in the germline V gene. The CDR3 totals 12 residues. V was trimmed by 1 base and J by 11 bases, leaving 11 bases between them. The CDR3 DNA sequence: TGTGCCAGCAGCTTAGGGGGTGGGACTTACACCTTC. The encoded protein is CASSLGGGTYTF.

This clone has only one observation. V is TRBV6-5 and J is TRBJ2-5; D remains ambiguous. The V end lost 6 bases, the J end lost 5 bases, and 10 bases lay between the germline ends. This CDR3 contains 12 residues. Looked up from germline, CDR1 is MNHEY and CDR2 is SVGAGI. The CDR3 loop reads CASRDSIETQYF. As DNA, the CDR3 is TGTGCCAGCAGAGACTCCATTGAGACCCAGTACTTC.

This clone was counted only a few times. This chain joins TRBV6-2 or TRBV6-3 and TRBJ1-2; the match to TRBD1 covers 7 bases. The trim removed 5 bases at V and 9 bases at J, leaving 12 bases unmatched. The CDR3 is 14 amino acids. CDR1 is MNHEY and CDR2 is SVGEGT in the germline V gene. The CDR3 coding sequence is TGTGCCAGCAGTCCCATGTGGGACAGCGGAAGCTACACCTTC. Protein: CASSPMWDSGSYTF.

This clone showed up just once. The chain has TRBV28 and TRBJ2-1; TRBD2 matches 13 bases. Germline-derived CDR1 and CDR2 are MDHEN and SYDVKM. The CDR3 spans 16 residues. Losses at the gene ends were 5 bases for V and 3 bases for J; bases not matched to a gene: 4. CDR3 in amino acids: CASSPLAGGRYNEQFF. The CDR3 region has the DNA TGTGCCAGCAGTCCACTAGCGGGAGGGCGCTACAATGAGCAGTTCTTC.

The chain is built from TRBV2 and TRBJ2-4; D is possibly TRBD2 (6 bases). The V end was cut by 1 base, the J end by 0 bases, with 7 bases between. Germline V gene sequence: CDR1 SNHLY, CDR2 FYNNEI. There are 15 residues in the CDR3. The DNA for the CDR3 is TGTGCCAGCAGTGAAGGGGGACTAGCCAAAAACATTCAGTACTTC. Translated: CASSEGGLAKNIQYF.

In regard to this clone: The junction does not match germline at one end; this may be a read error. The chain has TRBV6-1 and TRBJ1-5, with TRBD1 as a possible D gene (5 bases). Germline CDR1 and CDR2: MNHNS and SASEGT. The length of the CDR3 is 13 residues. The CDR3 loop is CASSEAGRGTEDF. The CDR3 region has the DNA TGTGCCAGCAGTGAAGCGGGGCGAGGTACCGAGGATTTT.

This chain connects TRBV7-2 to TRBJ2-7; 9 bases fit TRBD2. The CDR3 is 15 residues long. V gave up 3 bases and J gave up 3 bases; unmatched junction bases: 6. Germline CDR1 SGHTA, CDR2 FQGNSA. CDR3 protein: CASSFDSGSYYEQYF. The CDR3 DNA follows: TGTGCCAGCAGCTTTGATAGCGGGAGTTACTACGAGCAGTACTTC.

The rearrangement joins TRBV7-9 to TRBJ1-4, with TRBD1 matching 9 bases. Looked up from germline, CDR1 is SEHNR and CDR2 is FQNEAQ (reference sequence). Germline trimming cut 8 bases from V and 8 bases from J; bases unmatched to any gene: 12. The CDR3 consists of 15 residues. The CDR3 region has the DNA TGTGCCAGCGGAGGACAGGGGAGTTTTTCGGAAAAACTGTTTTTT. Encoded protein: CASGGQGSFSEKLFF.

The genes are TRBV6-5 and TRBJ2-7, with D hard to call. Per germline, CDR1 MNHEY and CDR2 SVGAGI. The CDR3 has 14 amino acids. The germline V and J ends were trimmed by 0 bases and 2 bases, with 8 bases remaining between them. The CDR3 DNA is TGTGCCAGCAGTTACTCCTCGGGTGCCTACGAGCAGTACTTC. It translates to CASSYSSGAYEQYF.

The table lists this clone with a few counts. The chain employs TRBV11-3 and TRBJ2-7; D is unresolved. V dropped 2 bases and J dropped 2 bases, with 10 bases sitting between them. Germline lookup yields CDR1 SGHNT and CDR2 YENEEA. The CDR3 loop spans 14 amino acids. The CDR3 nucleotides read TGTGCCAGCAGCTTATCAGGCAGACCCTACGAGCAGTACTTC. It yields the protein CASSLSGRPYEQYF.

The chain employs TRBV7-9 and TRBJ1-1, with 9 bases that match TRBD1. Losses at the gene ends were 5 bases for V and 5 bases for J; bases not matched to a gene: 6. Germline CDR1 and CDR2: SEHNR and FQNEAQ (reference sequence). This CDR3 contains 14 residues. The DNA for the CDR3 is TGTGCCAGCAGCGTATCGGGACAGGGAACTGAAGCTTTCTTT. This gives the protein CASSVSGQGTEAFF.

This clone was seen ten or more times. The J gene is TRBJ1-2, the V gene TRBV4-3; 7 bases align to TRBD1. Trimming cost V 3 bases and J 7 bases; bases outside gene matches: 17. Per germline, CDR1 LGHNA and CDR2 YSLEER. The CDR3 covers 17 residues. The CDR3 DNA reads as TGCGCCAGCAGCCAGGTGCTTCCGGAGGGGGCAAGTGGTGGCTACACCTTC. Amino acids: CASSQVLPEGASGGYTF.

The genes are TRBV7-2 and TRBJ1-3; a possible D gene is TRBD1 (6 bases). This CDR3 has 14 amino acids. The germline V and J ends were trimmed by 6 bases and 2 bases, with 11 bases remaining between them. The germline V gene has CDR1 SGHTA and CDR2 FQGNSA. CDR3 nucleotide sequence: TGTGCCAGCAGGACAGGAGTACCTGGAAACACCATATATTTT. The encoded protein is CASRTGVPGNTIYF. Together with reference TRBV7-2 and TRBJ1-3, the CDR3 gives the full variable domain: GAGVSQSPSNKVTEKGKDVELRCDPISGHTALYWYRQSLGQGLEFLIYFQGNSAPDKSGLPSDRFSAERTGGSVSTLTIQRTQQEDSAVYLCASRTGVPGNTIYFGEGSWLTVV.

The chain is built from TRBV4-2 and TRBJ2-2; D unresolved. The V gene's germline CDR1 is LGHNA and CDR2 YNFKEQ. Trimming pared 1 base from V and 4 bases from J, leaving 10 bases between. The CDR3 has 15 residues. CDR3 protein: CASSQAAGSTGELFF. Here the CDR3 DNA reads TGTGCCAGCAGCCAAGCGGCAGGCTCCACCGGGGAGCTGTTTTTT.

This clone is deemed medium-sized. The chain employs TRBV7-2 and TRBJ2-2; 8 bases agree with TRBD1. CDR1 is SGHTA and CDR2 is FQGNSA in the germline V gene. V lost 6 bases and J lost 6; bases outside the gene matches: 12. The CDR3 is made up of 16 amino acids. CDR3 sequence (DNA): TGTGCCAGCAGACGCGGACAGGGAAGAATAGCCGGGGAGCTGTTTTTT. Its translation: CASRRGQGRIAGELFF.

The chain employs TRBV7-9 and TRBJ1-2, with D unresolved. Germline V gene data show CDR1 as SEHNR and CDR2 as FQNEAQ (reference sequence). CDR3 length: 13 amino acids. V lost 5 bases and J lost 4, with 11 bases in between. The CDR3 loop is CASSGTDFYGYTF. CDR3 coding DNA: TGTGCCAGCAGCGGTACAGATTTCTATGGCTACACCTTC. Looking up the rest from reference TRBV7-9 and TRBJ1-2 gives the full variable domain: DTGVSQNPRHKITKRGQNVTFRCDPISEHNRLYWYRQTLGQGPEFLTYFQNEAQLEKSRLLSDRFSAERPKGSFSTLEIQRTEQGDSAMYLCASSGTDFYGYTFGSGTRLTVV.

Only a few counts were recorded for this clone. V gene TRBV12-5 combines with J gene TRBJ2-1; D is perhaps TRBD2 (5 bases). Per germline, CDR1 LGHNT and CDR2 FRNRAP. Deletions cut 0 bases from V and 8 bases from J, with 20 bases between. This CDR3 comprises 17 residues. This CDR3 is CASGLVRAVTVTDEQFF. Written as DNA, the CDR3 is TGTGCTAGTGGTTTGGTACGAGCGGTCACGGTCACGGATGAGCAGTTCTTC.

The rearrangement joins TRBV11-3 to TRBJ2-5; D is perhaps TRBD2 (6 bases). Germline V gene data show CDR1 as SGHNT and CDR2 as YENEEA. The CDR3 runs to 15 residues. Trimming left V 5 bases short and J 3 bases short, with 16 bases between. In DNA, the CDR3 is TGTGCCAGCAGCCTCCGACTAGTGGAAGAAGAGACCCAGTACTTC. Translation gives CASSLRLVEEETQYF.

The chain links TRBV7-9 to TRBJ1-2; 9 nucleotides line up with TRBD1. The germline CDR1 and CDR2 sequences are SEHNR and FQNEAQ (reference sequence). Trimming at V came to 3 bases and at J to 5 bases, leaving 4 bases not matched to a gene. This CDR3 is 14 amino acids long. The CDR3 nucleotides are TGTGCCAGCAGCTTGGACAGGGGAACGTATGGCTACACCTTC. Its protein product is CASSLDRGTYGYTF.